The entry that follows covers one TCR beta chain sequence. These data come from a study of identical twins. The CDR3 totals 13 residues. V lost 5 bases to trimming and J lost 4 bases, with 14 bases between them. Germline CDR1 DFQATT, CDR2 SNEGSKA (reference sequence). TCRdb called the 5' RACE reads again in MiXCR, with one record for every CDR3 protein. The repertoire has around 250,000 distinct CDR3 sequences, about 7.3% of them found once; the top ten carry more than 3%. These same records also appear under a second study, on yellow fever vaccine responses in identical twins.

The specimen was memory (CD45RO+) T cells sorted from blood. This receptor was taken from a young woman in good health. The chain links TRBV20-1 to TRBJ2-5; tentatively, D is TRBD1 (6 bases). CDR3 in amino acids: CSAARGAGETQYF. Written as DNA, the CDR3 is TGCAGTGCTGCCAGGGGTGCTGGAGAGACCCAGTACTTC.